Listed below are T cell receptor beta chains from one sample, sequenced in a study of OX40 agonist ivuxolimab in advanced cancers. Sequencing was performed with immunoSEQ multiplex PCR; in TCRdb, only in-frame clones are kept and a portion is missing. The sample has approximately 66,000 clones; about 85% are singletons. The specimen comprised CD4+ or CD8+ T cells sorted from blood, sampled in a trial of the OX40 agonist ivuxolimab. The receptor set was obtained from an adult with an advanced solid tumor such as melanoma, head and neck, liver or kidney cancer. Each CDR3 is given with its conserved first and last residue.

J | V | CDR3
TRBJ2-3 | TRBV9 | CASSAGLAGEADTQYF
TRBJ1-3 | TRBV6-5 | CASSYSVVSGNTIYF
TRBJ2-2 | TRBV27 | CASRTMNTGELFF
TRBJ1-1 | TRBV27 | CASSRSIRDRVAEAFF
TRBJ2-7 | TRBV11-3 | CASSFALETYEQYF
TRBJ2-5 | TRBV7-7 | CASSSSTGGSGETQYF
TRBJ1-2 | TRBV5-6 | CASTVGGYTF
TRBJ2-1 | TRBV7-2 | CASRLSNNEQFF
TRBJ2-7 | TRBV5-1 | CASSLGRGGTGYEQYF
TRBJ1-1 | TRBV18 | CASSPRGGGWNTEAFF
TRBJ1-4 | TRBV2 | CASSESREGEKLFF
TRBJ2-3 | TRBV23-1 | CATVRGVSTDTQYF
TRBJ1-1 | TRBV28 | CASSLGTAGTEAFF
TRBJ1-1 | TRBV7-2 | CASSHGVRGTEAFF
TRBJ1-1 | TRBV19 | CASSLQENTEAFF
TRBJ2-1 | TRBV11-1 | CASSLTSGRRNEQFF
TRBJ1-1 | TRBV6-5 | CASRSLREAFF
TRBJ2-3 | TRBV7-2 | CASNLRDTQYF
TRBJ1-2 | TRBV29-1 | CSVEAVRGYTF
TRBJ2-3 | TRBV7-2 | CASSPGLAGGTDTQYF
TRBJ2-5 | TRBV4-2 | CASSQDPGGVRETQYF
TRBJ2-3 | TRBV27 | CASSTLATPTEYF
TRBJ2-7 | TRBV25-1 | CASIHNYEQYF
TRBJ2-3 | TRBV11-3 | CASRTSTDTQYF
TRBJ2-3 | TRBV28 | CASSLSGGDTQYF
TRBJ2-5 | TRBV10-3 | CAISESVGAGAQETQYF
TRBJ2-3 | TRBV10-2 | CASSDPPDSSSTDTQYF
TRBJ2-7 | TRBV27 | CASSLIARSLYEQYF
TRBJ2-5 | TRBV11-2 | CASSLSSRETQYF